Below are 16 T cell receptor beta chains sequenced from a single sample in a study of OX40 agonist ivuxolimab in advanced cancers. Using immunoSEQ multiplex PCR, the repertoire was profiled, and TCRdb retains in-frame clones only, with some absent. The sample lists around 90,000 clones; 80% to 95% were seen once. This specimen was CD4+ or CD8+ T cells sorted from blood, taken in a trial of the OX40 agonist ivuxolimab. The receptors were gathered from an adult with an advanced solid tumor such as melanoma, head and neck, liver or kidney cancer.

The chain carries TRBV4-3 and TRBJ2-3; TRBD2 agrees at 7 bases. V dropped 4 bases and J dropped 2; count of bases not matched to a gene: 9. Germline CDR1 reads LGHNA; CDR2 reads YSLEER. This CDR3 is built from 16 residues. CDR3 protein: CASSPMASGITDTQYF. CDR3 nucleotide sequence: TGCGCCAGCAGCCCAATGGCGAGCGGGATCACAGATACGCAGTATTTT.

V gene TRBV11-3 combines with J gene TRBJ2-5; D gene uncertain. Germline V gene lookup returns CDR1 SGHNT and CDR2 YENEEA. This CDR3 region has 13 residues. V gave up 4 bases and J gave up 6 bases, with 12 bases separating them. CDR3 DNA: TGTGCCAGCAGCTCTCCTACCGGGCAGACCCAGTACTTC. As protein: CASSSPTGQTQYF.

The chain is built from TRBV10-3 and TRBJ2-1, with D uncertain. Germline lookup yields CDR1 ENHRY and CDR2 SYGVKD. The CDR3 totals 13 residues. V lost 3 bases, J lost 5 bases, and 8 bases lay in between. Here the CDR3 reads CAISDGLDNEQFF. CDR3 DNA sequence: TGTGCCATCAGTGATGGGCTAGACAATGAGCAGTTCTTC.

This rearrangement joins TRBV6-1 to TRBJ2-4; D is perhaps TRBD1 (6 bases). Trimming stripped 3 bases from V and 7 bases from J, with 10 bases between. Germline lookup yields CDR1 MNHNS and CDR2 SASEGT. This CDR3 contains 13 residues. The CDR3 spells CASSDATGNIQYF. The CDR3 nucleotides read TGTGCCAGCAGTGATGCTACAGGGAACATTCAGTACTTC.

The V call is TRBV18, the J call TRBJ2-1; TRBD1 agrees at 7 bases. The V segment lost 2 bases and the J segment 3 bases; nucleotides outside the gene matches: 10. Germline V CDR1 and CDR2: KGHSH, LQKENI. CDR3 length equals 17 residues. CDR3 residues: CASSPSRGTGVYNEQFF. The CDR3 nucleotides read TGTGCCAGCTCACCAAGCCGGGGCACAGGGGTCTACAATGAGCAGTTCTTC.

The V and J genes are TRBV5-1 and TRBJ1-5; D perhaps matches TRBD1 (5 bases). Germline lookup yields CDR1 SGHRS and CDR2 YFSETQ. There are 15 residues in the CDR3. Deletions cut 5 bases from V and 1 base from J, with 13 bases between. The CDR3 sequence is CASRSGDLSNQPQHF. CDR3 DNA sequence: TGCGCCAGCAGGTCGGGGGATTTAAGCAATCAGCCCCAGCATTTT.

This rearrangement joins TRBV5-1 to TRBJ2-7; TRBD2 matches at 10 bases. There are 15 residues in the CDR3. The germline CDR1 and CDR2 sequences are SGHRS and YFSETQ. The V segment lost 4 bases and the J segment 6 bases; nucleotides outside the gene matches: 10. The CDR3 DNA sequence: TGCGCCAGCAGCAAGGAAGCGGGAGGGCCATCCGAGCAGTACTTC. Translation: CASSKEAGGPSEQYF. Complete variable domain (other parts from reference TRBV5-1 and TRBJ2-7): KAGVTQTPRYLIKTRGQQVTLSCSPISGHRSVSWYQQTPGQGLQFLFEYFSETQRNKGNFPGRFSGRQFSNSRSEMNVSTLELGDSALYLCASSKEAGGPSEQYFGPGTRLTVT.

This clone was counted once. The chain joins TRBV6-1 to TRBJ2-7; 11 bases are shared with TRBD2. Germline V lookup: CDR1 MNHNS, CDR2 SASEGT. The CDR3 covers 15 residues. V gave up 6 bases and J gave up 2 bases; unmatched junction bases: 6. The CDR3 DNA follows: TGTGCCAGCAGCTCACCACTAGCGGGGGCCTACGAGCAGTACTTC. This translates into CASSSPLAGAYEQYF.

This chain joins TRBV28 and TRBJ1-2; D possibly corresponds to TRBD1 (6 bases). Per germline, CDR1 MDHEN and CDR2 SYDVKM. Trimming cost V 8 bases and J 3 bases, with 13 bases left between them. The CDR3 extends over 13 amino acids. CDR3 DNA sequence: TGTGCCAGCGGACAGCCAAAATACTATGGCTACACCTTC. It encodes CASGQPKYYGYTF.

V usage is TRBV21-1 and J usage is TRBJ2-2; the D call TRBD1 from the table was never checked on the DNA. TRBV21-1 is a pseudogene. The CDR3 contains 15 residues. The CDR3 DNA is TGTGCCAGCAGCAAGTGTGGGGGCGCGACCGGGGAGCTGTTTTTT. Its translation is CASSKCGGATGELFF.

The chain links TRBV7-8 to TRBJ1-4; D might be TRBD1 (5 bases). Germline assignment: CDR1 SGHVS and CDR2 FQNEAQ. The V and J ends lost 0 bases and 0 bases respectively, with 8 bases between them. The length of the CDR3 is 16 residues. The CDR3 DNA follows: TGTGCCAGCAGCTTAGCATCGGGGGCAACTAATGAAAAACTGTTTTTT. Translated, it gives CASSLASGATNEKLFF.

V is TRBV2 and J is TRBJ2-7; the D gene is possibly TRBD1 (6 bases). Trimming removed 8 bases from V and 3 bases from J, with 17 bases in between. CDR1 and CDR2 from the germline V gene are SNHLY and FYNNEI. The CDR3 totals 14 residues. CDR3 bases: TGTGCCAGCTACGCAGGGGCCCTTAACTACGAGCAGTACTTC. Protein: CASYAGALNYEQYF.

The V gene is TRBV5-1, the J gene TRBJ1-1, with D hard to call. Germline-derived CDR1 and CDR2 are SGHRS and YFSETQ. V lost 3 bases to trimming and J lost 1 base, with 10 bases between them. This CDR3 is built from 14 residues. CDR3: CASSWMDGNTEAFF. As DNA, the CDR3 is TGCGCCAGCAGCTGGATGGACGGGAACACTGAAGCTTTCTTT.

The V call is TRBV5-5, the J call TRBJ1-6; 7 bases are a match to TRBD1. V was pared by 4 bases and J by 10 bases, with 5 bases of the junction left unmatched. CDR3 length: 13 residues. Looked up from germline, CDR1 is SGHKS and CDR2 is YYEKEE (reference sequence). The CDR3 loop reads CASSGTGESPLHF. The CDR3, as DNA: TGTGCCAGCAGCGGAACAGGGGAGTCACCCCTCCACTTT.

The chain has TRBV5-5 and TRBJ2-5; D not certain. The V gene lost 0 bases and the J gene lost 11 bases, with 11 bases spanning the gap. The CDR3 runs 12 residues. Germline loops: CDR1 SGHKS, CDR2 YYEKEE (reference sequence). The chain's CDR3 is CASSLGLQEQYF. CDR3 nucleotide sequence: TGTGCCAGCAGCTTGGGGCTCCAAGAGCAGTACTTC. Full variable domain (missing parts from reference TRBV5-5 and TRBJ2-5): DAGVTQSPTHLIKTRGQQVTLRCSPISGHKSVSWYQQVLGQGPQFIFQYYEKEERGRGNFPDRFSARQFPNYSSELNVNALLLGDSALYLCASSLGLQEQYFGPGTRLLVL.

This clone was found once. The chain joins TRBV27 to TRBJ2-7; TRBD2 agrees at 12 bases. This CDR3 has 14 amino acids. After removal of 6 bases from V and 2 bases from J, the junction contained 2 bases not matched to a gene. Germline V CDR1 and CDR2: MNHEY, SMNVEV (reference sequence). CDR3: CASRRTSGTYEQYF. The DNA for the CDR3 is TGTGCCAGCAGGCGGACTAGCGGGACCTACGAGCAGTACTTC.